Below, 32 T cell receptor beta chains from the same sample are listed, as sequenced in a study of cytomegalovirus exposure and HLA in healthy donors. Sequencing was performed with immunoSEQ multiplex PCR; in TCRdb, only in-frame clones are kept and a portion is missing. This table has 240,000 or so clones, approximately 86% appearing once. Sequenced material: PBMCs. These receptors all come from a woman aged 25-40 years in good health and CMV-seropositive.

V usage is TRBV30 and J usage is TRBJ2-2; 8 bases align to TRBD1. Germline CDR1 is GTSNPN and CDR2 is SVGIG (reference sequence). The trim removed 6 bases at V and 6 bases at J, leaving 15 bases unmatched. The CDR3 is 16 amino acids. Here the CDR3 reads CACAGGWDRRPGELFF. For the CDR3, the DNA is TGTGCCTGCGCCGGCGGGTGGGACAGGAGGCCCGGGGAGCTGTTTTTT.

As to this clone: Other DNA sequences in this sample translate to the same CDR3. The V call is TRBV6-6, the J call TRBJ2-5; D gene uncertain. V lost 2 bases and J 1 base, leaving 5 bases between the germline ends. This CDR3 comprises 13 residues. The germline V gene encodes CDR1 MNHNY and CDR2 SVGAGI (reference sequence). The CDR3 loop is CASSYGPQETQYF. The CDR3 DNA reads TGTGCCAGCAGTTACGGCCCCCAAGAGACCCAGTACTTC.

In nucleotides, the CDR3 is TGCGCCAGCAGCCACAAAGCTACTAGGAATATGTACAATGAGCAGTTCTTC. Its translation: CASSHKATRNMYNEQFF. The chain has TRBV4-1 and TRBJ2-1, with a possible D match to TRBD2 (5 bases). The CDR3 consists of 17 residues. CDR1 and CDR2 (germline): MGHRA, YSYEKL. The germline V and J ends were trimmed by 3 bases and 4 bases, with 19 bases remaining between them.

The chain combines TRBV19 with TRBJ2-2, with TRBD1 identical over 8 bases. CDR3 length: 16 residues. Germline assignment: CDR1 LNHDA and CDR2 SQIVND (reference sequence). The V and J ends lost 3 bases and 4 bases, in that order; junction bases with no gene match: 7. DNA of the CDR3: TGTGCCAGTAGTATGCTCCGAACAGGGGGCACCGGGGAGCTGTTTTTT. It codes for CASSMLRTGGTGELFF.

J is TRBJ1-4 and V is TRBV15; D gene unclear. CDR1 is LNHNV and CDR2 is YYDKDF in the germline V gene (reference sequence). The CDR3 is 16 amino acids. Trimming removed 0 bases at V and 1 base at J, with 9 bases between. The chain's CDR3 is CATSREVTGTNEKLFF. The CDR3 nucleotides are TGTGCCACCAGCAGAGAAGTGACGGGAACTAATGAAAAACTGTTTTTT.

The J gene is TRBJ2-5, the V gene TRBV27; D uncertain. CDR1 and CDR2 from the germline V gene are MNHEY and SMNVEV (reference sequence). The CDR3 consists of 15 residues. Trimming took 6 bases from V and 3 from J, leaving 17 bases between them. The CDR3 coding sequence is TGTGCCAGCAGACACCTTACAGAATTAAAAGAGACCCAGTACTTC. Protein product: CASRHLTELKETQYF.

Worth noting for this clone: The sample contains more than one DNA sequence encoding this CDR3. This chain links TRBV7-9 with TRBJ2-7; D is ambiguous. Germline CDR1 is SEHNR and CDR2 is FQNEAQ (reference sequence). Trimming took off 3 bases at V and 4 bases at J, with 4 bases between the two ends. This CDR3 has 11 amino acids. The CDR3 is CASSLSYEQYF. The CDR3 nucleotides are TGTGCCAGCAGCTTGAGTTACGAGCAGTACTTC.

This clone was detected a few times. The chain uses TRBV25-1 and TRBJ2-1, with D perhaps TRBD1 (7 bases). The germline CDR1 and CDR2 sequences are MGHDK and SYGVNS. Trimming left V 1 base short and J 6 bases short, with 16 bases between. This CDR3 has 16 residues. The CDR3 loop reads CASSEWRDSGSNEQFF. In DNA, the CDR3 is TGTGCCAGCAGTGAATGGCGGGACAGTGGGTCCAATGAGCAGTTCTTC.

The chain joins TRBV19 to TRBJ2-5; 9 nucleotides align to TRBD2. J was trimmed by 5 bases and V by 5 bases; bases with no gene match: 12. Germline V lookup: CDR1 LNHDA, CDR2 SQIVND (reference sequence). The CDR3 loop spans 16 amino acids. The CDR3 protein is CASSDLSAGGVETQYF. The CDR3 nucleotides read TGTGCCAGTAGTGACCTCTCGGCGGGAGGGGTGGAGACCCAGTACTTC.

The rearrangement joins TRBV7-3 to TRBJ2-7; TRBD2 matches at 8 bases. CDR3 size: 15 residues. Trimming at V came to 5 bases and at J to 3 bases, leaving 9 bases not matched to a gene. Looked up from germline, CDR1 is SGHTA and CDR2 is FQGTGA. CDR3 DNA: TGTGCCAGCAGCCTCGACGCGGGACTAGACTACGAGCAGTACTTC. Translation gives CASSLDAGLDYEQYF.

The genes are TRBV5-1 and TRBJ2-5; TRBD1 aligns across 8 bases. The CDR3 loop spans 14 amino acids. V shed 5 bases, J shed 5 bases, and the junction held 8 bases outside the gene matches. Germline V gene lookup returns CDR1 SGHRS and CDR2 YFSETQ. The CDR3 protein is CASSSGQGGETQYF. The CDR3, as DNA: TGCGCCAGCAGTTCCGGACAGGGTGGGGAGACCCAGTACTTC.

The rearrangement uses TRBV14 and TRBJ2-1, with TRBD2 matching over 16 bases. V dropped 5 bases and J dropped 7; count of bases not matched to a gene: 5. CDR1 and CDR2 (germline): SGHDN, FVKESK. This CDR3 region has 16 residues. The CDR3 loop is CASSGGLAGGPNEQFF. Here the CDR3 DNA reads TGTGCCAGCAGCGGGGGACTAGCGGGAGGGCCAAATGAGCAGTTCTTC.

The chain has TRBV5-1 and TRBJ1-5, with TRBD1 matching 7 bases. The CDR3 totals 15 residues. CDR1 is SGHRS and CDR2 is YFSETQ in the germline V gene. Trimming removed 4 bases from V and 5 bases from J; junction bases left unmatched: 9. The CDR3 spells CASSTGPGGHQPQHF. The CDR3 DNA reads TGCGCCAGCAGCACCGGTCCAGGGGGGCATCAGCCCCAGCATTTT.

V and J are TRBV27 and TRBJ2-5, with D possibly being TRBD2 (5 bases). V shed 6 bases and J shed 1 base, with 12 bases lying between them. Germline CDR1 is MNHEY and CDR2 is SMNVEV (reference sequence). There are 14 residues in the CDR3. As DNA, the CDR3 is TGTGCCAGCAGCCCCGGAGGCTTCCAAGAGACCCAGTACTTC. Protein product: CASSPGGFQETQYF.

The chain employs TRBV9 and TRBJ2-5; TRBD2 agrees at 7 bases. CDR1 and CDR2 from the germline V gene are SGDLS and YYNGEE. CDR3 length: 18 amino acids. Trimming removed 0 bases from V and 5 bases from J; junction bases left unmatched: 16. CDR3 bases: TGTGCCAGCAGCGTAGAGGGGAGGGGACGGGCCTCTTTGGAGACCCAGTACTTC. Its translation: CASSVEGRGRASLETQYF.

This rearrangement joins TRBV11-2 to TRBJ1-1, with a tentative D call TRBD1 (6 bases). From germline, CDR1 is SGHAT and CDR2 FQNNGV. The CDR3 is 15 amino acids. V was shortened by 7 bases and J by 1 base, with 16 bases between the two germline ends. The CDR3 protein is CASTITGTPNTEAFF. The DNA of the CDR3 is TGTGCCAGCACCATAACAGGGACCCCGAACACTGAAGCTTTCTTT. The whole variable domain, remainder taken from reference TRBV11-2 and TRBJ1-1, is EAGVAQSPRYKIIEKRQSVAFWCNPISGHATLYWYQQILGQGPKLLIQFQNNGVVDDSQLPKDRFSAERLKGVDSTLKIQPAKLEDSAVYLCASTITGTPNTEAFFGQGTRLTVV.

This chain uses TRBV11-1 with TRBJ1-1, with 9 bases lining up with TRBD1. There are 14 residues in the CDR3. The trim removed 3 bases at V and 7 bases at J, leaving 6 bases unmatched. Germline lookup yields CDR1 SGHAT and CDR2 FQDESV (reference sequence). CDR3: CASSFWGTGSEAFF. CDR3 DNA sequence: TGTGCCAGCAGCTTTTGGGGGACAGGGAGTGAAGCTTTCTTT.

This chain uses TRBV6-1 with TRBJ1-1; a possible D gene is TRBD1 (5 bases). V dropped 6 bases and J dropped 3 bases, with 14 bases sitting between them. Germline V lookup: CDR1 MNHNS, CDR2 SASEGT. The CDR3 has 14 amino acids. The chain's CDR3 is CASSLQAWDTEAFF. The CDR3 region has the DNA TGTGCCAGCAGCTTACAGGCCTGGGACACTGAAGCTTTCTTT.

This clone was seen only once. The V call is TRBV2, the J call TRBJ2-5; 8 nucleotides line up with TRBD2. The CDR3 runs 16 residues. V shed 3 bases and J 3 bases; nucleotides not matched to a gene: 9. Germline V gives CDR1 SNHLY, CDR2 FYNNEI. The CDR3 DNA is TGTGCCAGCAGTGAGGATGGTAGCGGGGCGGAAGAGACCCAGTACTTC. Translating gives CASSEDGSGAEETQYF.

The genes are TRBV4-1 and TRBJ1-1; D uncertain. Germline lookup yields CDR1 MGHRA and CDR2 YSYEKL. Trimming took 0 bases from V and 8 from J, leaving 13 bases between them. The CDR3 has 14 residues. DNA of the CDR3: TGCGCCAGCAGCCAAGATGAACACCCTTTCGAAGCTTTCTTT. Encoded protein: CASSQDEHPFEAFF.

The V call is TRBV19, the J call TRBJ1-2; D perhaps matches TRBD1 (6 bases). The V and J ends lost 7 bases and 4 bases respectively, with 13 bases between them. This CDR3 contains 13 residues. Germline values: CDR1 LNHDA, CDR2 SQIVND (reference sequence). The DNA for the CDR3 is TGTGCCAGTACCCCCGGACAGAGCTATGGCTACACCTTC. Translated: CASTPGQSYGYTF.

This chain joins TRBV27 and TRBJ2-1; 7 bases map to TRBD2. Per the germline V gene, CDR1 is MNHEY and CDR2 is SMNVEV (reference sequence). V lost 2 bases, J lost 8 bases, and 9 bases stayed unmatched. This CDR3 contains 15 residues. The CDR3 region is CASSLGLVNWDEQFF. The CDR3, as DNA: TGTGCCAGCAGTTTAGGACTAGTGAACTGGGATGAGCAGTTCTTC.

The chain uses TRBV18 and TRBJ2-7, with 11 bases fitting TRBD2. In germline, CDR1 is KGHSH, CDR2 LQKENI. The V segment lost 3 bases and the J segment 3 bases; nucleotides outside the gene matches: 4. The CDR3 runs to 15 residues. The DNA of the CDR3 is TGTGCCAGCTCACCCATAGCGGGGGGGGGCTACGAGCAGTACTTC. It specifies CASSPIAGGGYEQYF.

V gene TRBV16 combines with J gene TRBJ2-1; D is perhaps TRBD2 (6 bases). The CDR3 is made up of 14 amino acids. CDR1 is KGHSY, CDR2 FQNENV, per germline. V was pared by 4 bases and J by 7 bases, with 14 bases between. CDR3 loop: CASSPRLVGNEQFF. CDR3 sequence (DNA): TGTGCCAGCAGCCCCCGACTAGTTGGAAATGAGCAGTTCTTC.

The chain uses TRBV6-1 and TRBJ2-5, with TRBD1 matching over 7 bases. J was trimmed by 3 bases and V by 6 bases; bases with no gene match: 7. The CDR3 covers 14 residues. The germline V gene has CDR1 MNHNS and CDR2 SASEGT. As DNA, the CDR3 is TGTGCCAGCAGCCCAAGGACAGGAAAAGAGACCCAGTACTTC. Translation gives CASSPRTGKETQYF.

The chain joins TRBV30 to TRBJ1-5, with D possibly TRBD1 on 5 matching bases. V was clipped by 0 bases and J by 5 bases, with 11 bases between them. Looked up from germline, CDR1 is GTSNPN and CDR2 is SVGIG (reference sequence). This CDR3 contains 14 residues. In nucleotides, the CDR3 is TGTGCCTGGAGTGTTGGGACTATTGATCAGCCCCAGCATTTT. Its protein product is CAWSVGTIDQPQHF.

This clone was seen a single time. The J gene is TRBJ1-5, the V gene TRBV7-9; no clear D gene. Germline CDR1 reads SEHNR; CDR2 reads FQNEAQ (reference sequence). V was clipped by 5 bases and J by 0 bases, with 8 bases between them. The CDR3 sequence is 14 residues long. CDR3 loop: CASSPLGSNQPQHF. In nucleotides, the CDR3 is TGTGCCAGCAGCCCACTAGGTAGCAATCAGCCCCAGCATTTT.

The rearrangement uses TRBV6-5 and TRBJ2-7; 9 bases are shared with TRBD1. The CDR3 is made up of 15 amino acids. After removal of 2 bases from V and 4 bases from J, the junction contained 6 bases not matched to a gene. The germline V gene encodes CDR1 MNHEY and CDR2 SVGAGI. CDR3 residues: CASSYRTGEIYEQYF. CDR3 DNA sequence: TGTGCCAGCAGTTACCGGACAGGGGAGATTTACGAGCAGTACTTC.

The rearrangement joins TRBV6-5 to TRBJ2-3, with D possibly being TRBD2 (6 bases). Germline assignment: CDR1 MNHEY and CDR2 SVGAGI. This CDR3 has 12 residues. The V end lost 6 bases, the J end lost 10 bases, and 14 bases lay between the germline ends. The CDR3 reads CASSRKAGSQYF. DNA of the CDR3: TGTGCCAGCAGCCGGAAAGCGGGCTCGCAGTATTTT.

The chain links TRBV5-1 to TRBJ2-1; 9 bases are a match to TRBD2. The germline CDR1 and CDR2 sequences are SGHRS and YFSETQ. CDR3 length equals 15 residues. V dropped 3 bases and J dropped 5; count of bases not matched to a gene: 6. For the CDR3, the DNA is TGCGCCAGCAGCTCGACTAGCGGAACCCACAATGAGCAGTTCTTC. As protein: CASSSTSGTHNEQFF.

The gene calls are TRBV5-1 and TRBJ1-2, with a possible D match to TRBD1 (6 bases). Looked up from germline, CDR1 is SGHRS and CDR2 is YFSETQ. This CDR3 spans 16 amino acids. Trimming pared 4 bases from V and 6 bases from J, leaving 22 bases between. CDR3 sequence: CASSRSAEHREHGYTF. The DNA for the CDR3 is TGCGCCAGCAGCCGGAGCGCAGAACACAGGGAACATGGCTACACCTTC.

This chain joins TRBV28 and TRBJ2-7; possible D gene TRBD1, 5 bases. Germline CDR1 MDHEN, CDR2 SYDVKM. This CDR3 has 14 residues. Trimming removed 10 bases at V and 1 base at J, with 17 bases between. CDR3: CATIRTPGSYEQYF. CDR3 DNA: TGTGCCACCATAAGAACGCCAGGGTCCTACGAGCAGTACTTC.